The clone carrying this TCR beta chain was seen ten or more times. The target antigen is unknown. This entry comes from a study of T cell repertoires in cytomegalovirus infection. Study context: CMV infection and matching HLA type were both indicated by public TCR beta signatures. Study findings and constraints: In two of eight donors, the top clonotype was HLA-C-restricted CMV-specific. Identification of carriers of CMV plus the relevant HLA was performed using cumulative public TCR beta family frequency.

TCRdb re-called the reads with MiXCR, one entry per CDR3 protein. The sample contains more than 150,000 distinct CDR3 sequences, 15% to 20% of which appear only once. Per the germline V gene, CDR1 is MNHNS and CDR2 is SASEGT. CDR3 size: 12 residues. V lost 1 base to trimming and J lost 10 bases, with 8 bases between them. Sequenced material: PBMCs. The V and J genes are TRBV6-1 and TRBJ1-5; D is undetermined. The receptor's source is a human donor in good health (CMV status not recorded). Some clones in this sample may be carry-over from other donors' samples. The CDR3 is CASSEGWAPQHF. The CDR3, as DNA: TGTGCCAGCAGTGAAGGGTGGGCACCCCAGCATTTT.